This T cell receptor (beta chain) comes out of a study of a mutant IDH1 vaccine in newly diagnosed glioma. CDR3 length equals 14 residues. CDR1 is SGHVS, CDR2 FNYEAQ, per germline. Germline trimming cut 5 bases from V and 6 bases from J; bases unmatched to any gene: 10. Here immunoSEQ multiplex PCR was the method, and the copy in TCRdb shows in-frame clones only, minus some. The sample includes 44,000 or so clones, 65% to 90% of them seen just once. Time point given: week 35, safety follow-up. The vaccine gave 300 ug of a 20-mer mutant IDH1 peptide subcutaneously per dose. On this clone itself: Antigen specificity is unknown.

The sequence was collected from a middle-aged woman with glioma. Some clones in this sample may be carry-over from other donors' samples. The chain carries TRBV7-6 and TRBJ2-7; TRBD1 aligns across 7 bases. Sequencing used PBMCs, obtained from a glioma patient whose treatment included an IDH1 peptide vaccine. The CDR3 is CASSPQTGSSEQYF. The CDR3 DNA is TGTGCCAGCAGCCCGCAGACAGGGAGTAGCGAGCAGTACTTC.